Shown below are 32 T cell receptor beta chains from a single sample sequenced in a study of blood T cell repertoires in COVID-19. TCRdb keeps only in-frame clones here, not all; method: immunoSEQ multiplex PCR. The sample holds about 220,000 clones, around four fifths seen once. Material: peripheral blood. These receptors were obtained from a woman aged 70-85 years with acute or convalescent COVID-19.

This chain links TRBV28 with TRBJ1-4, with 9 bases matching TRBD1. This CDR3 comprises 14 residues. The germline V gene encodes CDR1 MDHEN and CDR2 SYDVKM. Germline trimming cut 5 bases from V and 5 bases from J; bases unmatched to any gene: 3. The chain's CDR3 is CASSPGTGNEKLFF. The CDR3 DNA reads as TGTGCCAGCAGTCCGGGGACAGGGAATGAAAAACTGTTTTTT.

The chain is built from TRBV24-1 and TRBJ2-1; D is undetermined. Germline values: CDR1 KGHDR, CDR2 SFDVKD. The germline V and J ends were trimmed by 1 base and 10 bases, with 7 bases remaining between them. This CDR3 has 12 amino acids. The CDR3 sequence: CATSDFRIEQFF. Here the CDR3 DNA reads TGTGCCACCAGTGATTTCAGGATCGAGCAGTTCTTC.

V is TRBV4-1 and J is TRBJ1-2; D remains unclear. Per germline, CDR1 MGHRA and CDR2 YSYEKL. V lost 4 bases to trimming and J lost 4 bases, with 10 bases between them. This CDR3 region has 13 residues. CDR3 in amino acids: CASSREIGYGYTF. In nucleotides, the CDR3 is TGCGCCAGCAGCCGAGAAATCGGCTATGGCTACACCTTC.

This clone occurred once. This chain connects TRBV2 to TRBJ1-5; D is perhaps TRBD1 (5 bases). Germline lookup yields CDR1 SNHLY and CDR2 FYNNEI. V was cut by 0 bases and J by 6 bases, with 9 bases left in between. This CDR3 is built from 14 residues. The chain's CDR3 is CASSEAGGSQPQHF. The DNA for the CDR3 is TGTGCCAGCAGTGAAGCGGGGGGGAGTCAGCCCCAGCATTTT.

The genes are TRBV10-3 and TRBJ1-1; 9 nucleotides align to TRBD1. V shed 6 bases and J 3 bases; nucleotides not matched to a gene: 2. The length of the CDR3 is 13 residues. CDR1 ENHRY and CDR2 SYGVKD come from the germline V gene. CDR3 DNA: TGTGCCATCAGCAGGACAGGGGACACTGAAGCTTTCTTT. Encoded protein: CAISRTGDTEAFF.

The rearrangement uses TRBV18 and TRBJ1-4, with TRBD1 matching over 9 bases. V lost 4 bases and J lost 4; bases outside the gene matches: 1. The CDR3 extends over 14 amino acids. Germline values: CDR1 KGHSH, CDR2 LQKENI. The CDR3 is CASSRQGDNEKLFF. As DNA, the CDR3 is TGTGCCAGCTCACGACAGGGGGATAATGAAAAACTGTTTTTT.

CDR3 nucleotides: TGTGCCAGCAGTGGGACAGAAATTGGAAACACCATATATTTT. This translates into CASSGTEIGNTIYF. The chain joins TRBV2 to TRBJ1-3; possibly TRBD1 for D (6 bases). CDR1 SNHLY and CDR2 FYNNEI come from the germline V gene. V lost 4 bases, J lost 3 bases, and 10 bases lay in between. The CDR3 has 14 amino acids. The full variable domain, completed using reference TRBV2 and TRBJ1-3, is EPEVTQTPSHQVTQMGQEVILRCVPISNHLYFYWYRQILGQKVEFLVSFYNNEISEKSEIFDDQFSVERPDGSNFTLKIRSTKLEDSAMYFCASSGTEIGNTIYFGEGSWLTVV.

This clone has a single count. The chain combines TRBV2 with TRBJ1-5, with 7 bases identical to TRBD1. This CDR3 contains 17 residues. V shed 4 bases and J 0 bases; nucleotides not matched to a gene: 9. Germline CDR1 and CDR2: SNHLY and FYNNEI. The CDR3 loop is CASSGRGMANSNQPQHF. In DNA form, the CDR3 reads TGTGCCAGCAGTGGCAGGGGGATGGCGAATAGCAATCAGCCCCAGCATTTT.

The CDR3 spells CASSLRDTYQPQHF. The CDR3 DNA follows: TGTGCCAGCAGCCTCCGGGACACCTATCAGCCCCAGCATTTT. The chain couples TRBV3-1 (or the pseudogene TRBV3-2) to TRBJ1-5; D might be TRBD1 (6 bases). V gave up 4 bases and J gave up 5 bases, with 12 bases separating them. The CDR3 is made up of 14 amino acids. CDR1 is LGHDT and CDR2 is YNNKEL in the germline V gene (reference sequence).

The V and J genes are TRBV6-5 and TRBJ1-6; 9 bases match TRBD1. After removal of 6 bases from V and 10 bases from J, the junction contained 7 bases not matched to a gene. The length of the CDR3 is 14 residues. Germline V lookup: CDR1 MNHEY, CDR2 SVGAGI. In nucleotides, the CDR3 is TGTGCCAGCAGAGGGACAGGGTTAGGATCACCCCTCCACTTT. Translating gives CASRGTGLGSPLHF.

CDR3 bases: TGTGCCAGCAGCTTTGGCAGGGACTATGGCTACACCTTC. Translation: CASSFGRDYGYTF. The rearrangement links TRBV5-6 to TRBJ1-2; weak D call: TRBD1 (5 bases). Trimming shortened V by 2 bases and J by 3 bases, and 8 bases separated the two germline ends. Germline CDR1 reads SGHDT; CDR2 reads YYEEEE. CDR3 length: 13 residues.

The CDR3 DNA is TGTGCCAGCAGTCCCCGACAGGGTAATGGCTACACCTTC. Amino acids: CASSPRQGNGYTF. J is TRBJ1-2 and V is TRBV11-2; TRBD1 aligns across 7 bases. The CDR3 spans 13 residues. Germline CDR1 reads SGHAT; CDR2 reads FQNNGV. The V gene end was trimmed by 6 bases and the J gene end by 6 bases; junction bases not matched to a gene: 7.

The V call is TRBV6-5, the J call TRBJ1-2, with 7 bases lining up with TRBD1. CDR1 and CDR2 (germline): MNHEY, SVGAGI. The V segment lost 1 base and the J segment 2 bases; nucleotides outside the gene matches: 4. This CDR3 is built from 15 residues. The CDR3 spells CASSYWSGGNYGYTF. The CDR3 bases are TGTGCCAGCAGTTACTGGTCAGGGGGGAACTATGGCTACACCTTC.

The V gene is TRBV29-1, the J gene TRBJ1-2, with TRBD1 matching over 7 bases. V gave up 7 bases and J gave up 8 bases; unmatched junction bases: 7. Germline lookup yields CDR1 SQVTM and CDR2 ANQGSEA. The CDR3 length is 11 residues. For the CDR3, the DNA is TGCAGCGCAGAGGGGGCGGGCGGCTACACCTTC. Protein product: CSAEGAGGYTF.

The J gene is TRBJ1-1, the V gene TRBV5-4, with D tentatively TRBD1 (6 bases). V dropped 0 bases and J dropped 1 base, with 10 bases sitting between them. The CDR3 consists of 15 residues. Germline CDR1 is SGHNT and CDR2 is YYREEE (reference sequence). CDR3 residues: CASSLGGRGNTEAFF. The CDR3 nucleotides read TGTGCCAGCAGCTTGGGGGGGCGAGGGAACACTGAAGCTTTCTTT.

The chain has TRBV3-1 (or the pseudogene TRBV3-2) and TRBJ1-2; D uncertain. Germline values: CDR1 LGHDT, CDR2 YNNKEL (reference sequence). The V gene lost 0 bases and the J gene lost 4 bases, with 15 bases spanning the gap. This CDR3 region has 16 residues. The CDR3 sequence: CASSQDGLGGSYGYTF. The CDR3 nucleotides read TGTGCCAGCAGCCAAGATGGCCTAGGCGGTAGCTATGGCTACACCTTC.

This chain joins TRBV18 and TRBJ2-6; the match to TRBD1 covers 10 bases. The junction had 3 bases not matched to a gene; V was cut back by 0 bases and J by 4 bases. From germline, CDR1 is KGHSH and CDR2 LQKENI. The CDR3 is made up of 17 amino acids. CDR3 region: CASSPPTGGTGANVLTF. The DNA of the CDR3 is TGTGCCAGCTCACCACCGACAGGGGGCACAGGGGCCAACGTCCTGACTTTC.

In DNA form, the CDR3 reads TGTGCCTGGAGTTCCGGGACAAACCTCTACACCGGGGAGCTGTTTTTT. Translation gives CAWSSGTNLYTGELFF. This rearrangement joins TRBV30 to TRBJ2-2, with D perhaps matching TRBD1 (6 bases). V gave up 2 bases and J gave up 3 bases, with 16 bases separating them. The CDR3 sequence is 16 residues long. The germline V gene encodes CDR1 GTSNPN and CDR2 SVGIG (reference sequence).

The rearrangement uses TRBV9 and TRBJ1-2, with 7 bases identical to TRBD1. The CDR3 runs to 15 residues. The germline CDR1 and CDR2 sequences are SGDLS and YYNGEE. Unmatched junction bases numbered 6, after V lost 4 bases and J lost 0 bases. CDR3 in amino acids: CASSIRDRANYGYTF. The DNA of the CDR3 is TGTGCCAGCAGCATCCGGGACAGAGCTAACTATGGCTACACCTTC.

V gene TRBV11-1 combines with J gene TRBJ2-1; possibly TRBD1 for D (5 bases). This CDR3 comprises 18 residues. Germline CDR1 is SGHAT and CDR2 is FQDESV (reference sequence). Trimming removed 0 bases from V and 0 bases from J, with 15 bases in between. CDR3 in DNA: TGTGCCAGCAGCTTAGCAATGGGGCAGCTAAGCTCCTACAATGAGCAGTTCTTC. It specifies CASSLAMGQLSSYNEQFF. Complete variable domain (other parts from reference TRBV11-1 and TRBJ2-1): EAEVAQSPRYKITEKSQAVAFWCDPISGHATLYWYRQILGQGPELLVQFQDESVVDDSQLPKDRFSAERLKGVDSTLKIQPAELGDSAMYLCASSLAMGQLSSYNEQFFGPGTRLTVL.

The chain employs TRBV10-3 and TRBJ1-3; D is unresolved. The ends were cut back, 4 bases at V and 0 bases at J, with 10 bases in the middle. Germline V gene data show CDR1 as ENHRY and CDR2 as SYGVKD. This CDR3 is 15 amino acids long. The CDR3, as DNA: TGTGCCATCAGTGCTGCCGGTAGCTCTGGAAACACCATATATTTT. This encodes CAISAAGSSGNTIYF.

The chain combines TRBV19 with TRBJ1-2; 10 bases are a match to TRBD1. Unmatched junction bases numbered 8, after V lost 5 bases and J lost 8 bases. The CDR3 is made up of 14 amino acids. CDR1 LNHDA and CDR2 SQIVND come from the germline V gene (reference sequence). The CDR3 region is CASSLPGQGLGYTF. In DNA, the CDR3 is TGTGCCAGTAGTTTACCGGGACAGGGGTTAGGCTACACCTTC.

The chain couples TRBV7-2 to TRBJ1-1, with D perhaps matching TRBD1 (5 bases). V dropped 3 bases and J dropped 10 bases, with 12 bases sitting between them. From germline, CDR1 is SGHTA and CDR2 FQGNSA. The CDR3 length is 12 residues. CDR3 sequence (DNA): TGTGCCAGCAGCTTGGACAATTCAAGAGCTTTCTTT. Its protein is CASSLDNSRAFF.

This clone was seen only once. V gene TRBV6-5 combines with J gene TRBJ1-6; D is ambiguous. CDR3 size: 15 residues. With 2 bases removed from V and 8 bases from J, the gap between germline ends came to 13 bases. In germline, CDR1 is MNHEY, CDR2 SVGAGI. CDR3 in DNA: TGTGCCAGCAGTTACGATATTAACCTATATTCACCCCTCCACTTT. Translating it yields CASSYDINLYSPLHF.

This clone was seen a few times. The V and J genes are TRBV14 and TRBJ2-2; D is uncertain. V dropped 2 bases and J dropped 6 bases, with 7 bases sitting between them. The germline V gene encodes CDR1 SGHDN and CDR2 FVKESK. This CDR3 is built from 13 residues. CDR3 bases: TGTGCCAGCAGCCAAAGGCAGGCCGGGGAGCTGTTTTTT. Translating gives CASSQRQAGELFF.

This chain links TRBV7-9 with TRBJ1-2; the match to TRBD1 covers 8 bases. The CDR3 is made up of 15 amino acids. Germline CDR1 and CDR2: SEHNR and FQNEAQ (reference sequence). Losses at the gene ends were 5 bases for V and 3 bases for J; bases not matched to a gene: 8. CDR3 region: CASSRQGARDYGYTF. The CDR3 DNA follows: TGTGCCAGCAGCCGTCAGGGGGCTCGGGACTATGGCTACACCTTC.

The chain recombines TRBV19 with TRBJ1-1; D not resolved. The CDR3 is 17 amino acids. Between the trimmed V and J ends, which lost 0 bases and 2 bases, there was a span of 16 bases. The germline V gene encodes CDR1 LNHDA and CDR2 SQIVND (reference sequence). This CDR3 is CASSIDPGGFRNTEAFF. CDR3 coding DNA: TGTGCCAGTAGTATAGACCCCGGAGGGTTTCGAAACACTGAAGCTTTCTTT.

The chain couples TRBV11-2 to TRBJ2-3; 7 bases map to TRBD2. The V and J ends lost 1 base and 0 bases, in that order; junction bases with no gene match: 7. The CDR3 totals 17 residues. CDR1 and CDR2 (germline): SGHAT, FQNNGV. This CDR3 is CASSLGVDGGSTDTQYF. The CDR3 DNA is TGTGCCAGCAGCTTAGGTGTAGACGGGGGGAGCACAGATACGCAGTATTTT.

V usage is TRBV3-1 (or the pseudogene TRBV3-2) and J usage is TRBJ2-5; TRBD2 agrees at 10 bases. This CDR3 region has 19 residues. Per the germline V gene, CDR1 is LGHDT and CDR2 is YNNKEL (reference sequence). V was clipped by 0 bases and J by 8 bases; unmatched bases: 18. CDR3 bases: TGTGCCAGCAGCCAAGAGAGGGCTAGCGGGGGATTTTCCTCAGATACCCAGTACTTC. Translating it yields CASSQERASGGFSSDTQYF.

In DNA, the CDR3 is TGTGCCAGCAGCCATCGGACTAGCAGGGGGGGCAATGAGCAGTTCTTC. Amino acid sequence: CASSHRTSRGGNEQFF. The chain carries TRBV5-4 and TRBJ2-1; D might be TRBD2 (8 bases). This CDR3 comprises 16 residues. Germline V gene lookup returns CDR1 SGHNT and CDR2 YYREEE (reference sequence). The V gene lost 4 bases and the J gene lost 6 bases, with 20 bases spanning the gap.

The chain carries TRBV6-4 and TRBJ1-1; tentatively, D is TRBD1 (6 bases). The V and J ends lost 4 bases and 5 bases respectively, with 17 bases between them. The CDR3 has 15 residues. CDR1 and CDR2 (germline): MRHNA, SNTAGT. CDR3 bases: TGTGCCAGCAGTGCCCCACAGGGAGAAAGAACTGAAGCTTTCTTT. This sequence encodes CASSAPQGERTEAFF.

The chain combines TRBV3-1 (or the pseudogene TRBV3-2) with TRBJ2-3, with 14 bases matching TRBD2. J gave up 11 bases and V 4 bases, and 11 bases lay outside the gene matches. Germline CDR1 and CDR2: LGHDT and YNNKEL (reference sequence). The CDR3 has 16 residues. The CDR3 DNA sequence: TGTGCCAGCAGCCGTGGACTAGCGGGGGGTGCTGGAGAGCAGTATTTT. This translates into CASSRGLAGGAGEQYF.